These 20 T cell receptor beta chains were sequenced from one sample in a study of T cells after yellow fever vaccination. TCRdb reprocessed the 5' RACE reads via MiXCR and lists one record per CDR3 protein. Of roughly 180,000 distinct CDR3 sequences in the sample, 5.5% to 7.5% were seen once. The sample was CD4+ T cells sorted from PBMCs, taken on the day of the first yellow fever vaccination. The receptors here all came from a man aged 18 to 30 who received the YFV17D yellow fever vaccine.

This clonotype was detected ten times or more. The V call is TRBV11-2, the J call TRBJ2-3; D is perhaps TRBD1 or TRBD2 (6 bases each). V shed 4 bases and J shed 6 bases, with 17 bases lying between them. In germline, CDR1 is SGHAT, CDR2 FQNNGV. CDR3 length equals 15 residues. CDR3 coding DNA: TGTGCCAGCAGCTGGGAAAAAGGGGGGCTGGATACGCAGTATTTT. It specifies CASSWEKGGLDTQYF. The whole variable domain, filled in from reference TRBV11-2 and TRBJ2-3, reads EAGVAQSPRYKIIEKRQSVAFWCNPISGHATLYWYQQILGQGPKLLIQFQNNGVVDDSQLPKDRFSAERLKGVDSTLKIQPAKLEDSAVYLCASSWEKGGLDTQYFGPGTRLTVL.

The chain has TRBV9 and TRBJ2-3; D call uncertain. The CDR3 runs to 13 residues. Trimming cost V 4 bases and J 6 bases, with 12 bases left between them. Per the germline V gene, CDR1 is SGDLS and CDR2 is YYNGEE. The CDR3 loop reads CASSPSPHDTQYF. In nucleotides, the CDR3 is TGTGCCAGCAGCCCCTCGCCCCACGATACGCAGTATTTT. Supplemented by reference TRBV9 and TRBJ2-3, the full variable domain reads DSGVTQTPKHLITATGQRVTLRCSPRSGDLSVYWYQQSLDQGLQFLIQYYNGEERAKGNILERFSAQQFPDLHSELNLSSLELGDSALYFCASSPSPHDTQYFGPGTRLTVL.

This clonotype was found many times. J is TRBJ2-2 and V is TRBV7-3; D is ambiguous. This CDR3 contains 15 residues. Trimming took off 2 bases at V and 0 bases at J, with 7 bases between the two ends. Germline V CDR1 and CDR2: SGHTA, FQGTGA. CDR3 sequence: CASSLGYSNTGELFF. As DNA, the CDR3 is TGTGCCAGCAGCTTAGGGTACTCGAACACCGGGGAGCTGTTTTTT.

This clonotype has at least ten counts. This rearrangement joins TRBV20-1 to TRBJ2-5; TRBD2 might be the D (5 bases). This CDR3 is built from 16 residues. With 1 base removed from V and 2 bases from J, the gap between germline ends came to 17 bases. CDR1 is DFQATT and CDR2 is SNEGSKA in the germline V gene (reference sequence). This chain's CDR3 is CSARGRPGTVQETQYF. The CDR3 nucleotides read TGCAGTGCTAGAGGGCGTCCGGGAACGGTACAAGAGACCCAGTACTTC.

This clonotype was seen a handful of times. This chain uses TRBV20-1 with TRBJ2-3; D is uncertain. Trimming cost V 1 base and J 2 bases, with 10 bases left between them. Germline loops: CDR1 DFQATT, CDR2 SNEGSKA (reference sequence). The CDR3 spans 14 residues. Written as DNA, the CDR3 is TGCAGTGCTAGAGTGTCGATTTACACAGATACGCAGTATTTT. It yields the protein CSARVSIYTDTQYF.

This clonotype was seen many times. This CDR3 is CSVTSGGTRNTQYF. The CDR3 nucleotides read TGCAGCGTTACCAGCGGGGGGACAAGAAATACGCAGTATTTT. The chain employs TRBV29-1 and TRBJ2-3, with TRBD2 matching over 9 bases. CDR1 and CDR2 from the germline V gene are SQVTM and ANQGSEA. Trimming cost V 5 bases and J 7 bases; bases outside gene matches: 10. The CDR3 runs to 14 residues.

This clonotype was seen many times. The V and J genes are TRBV20-1 and TRBJ2-3, with D possibly matching TRBD2 (5 bases). Germline V gene data show CDR1 as DFQATT and CDR2 as SNEGSKA (reference sequence). This CDR3 contains 12 residues. The CDR3, as DNA: TGCAGAAGTGGAGGTAGCACAGATACGCAGTATTTT. It codes for CRSGGSTDTQYF.

The chain joins TRBV29-1 to TRBJ2-1; maybe TRBD2 (7 bases). This CDR3 is 11 amino acids long. Germline values: CDR1 SQVTM, CDR2 ANQGSEA. With 1 base removed from V and 15 bases from J, the gap between germline ends came to 13 bases. CDR3 nucleotides: TGCAGCGTTGAAGGGGGGCCGGGGGGGTTCTTC. It yields the protein CSVEGGPGGFF.

This clonotype was found many times. The chain uses TRBV4-3 and TRBJ2-3, with TRBD1 matching 11 bases. The V gene's germline CDR1 is LGHNA and CDR2 YSLEER. The trim removed 0 bases at V and 3 bases at J, leaving 5 bases unmatched. The CDR3 totals 17 residues. The CDR3 coding sequence is TGCGCCAGCAGCCAAGAGGGACAGGGGGTGACGACAGATACGCAGTATTTT. Translation: CASSQEGQGVTTDTQYF.

The sample holds many counts of this clonotype. The chain joins TRBV5-1 to TRBJ2-5, with D unresolved. The CDR3 runs 13 residues. Trimming cost V 2 bases and J 5 bases, with 10 bases left between them. CDR1 and CDR2 from the germline V gene are SGHRS and YFSETQ. DNA of the CDR3: TGCGCCAGCAGCTTAGGGTCGCGGGAGACCCAGTACTTC. Amino acids: CASSLGSRETQYF.

The chain uses TRBV18 and TRBJ1-5, with D perhaps matching TRBD1 (5 bases). CDR1 and CDR2 from the germline V gene are KGHSH and LQKENI. V was pared by 6 bases and J by 3 bases, with 12 bases between. The CDR3 sequence is 14 residues long. CDR3 region: CASSPDSYNQPQHF. The CDR3 bases are TGTGCCAGCTCTCCAGACAGTTACAATCAGCCCCAGCATTTT.

This clonotype was picked up many times. The chain joins TRBV12-3 or TRBV12-4 to TRBJ1-5; the match to TRBD1 covers 7 bases. The junction had 6 bases not matched to a gene; V was cut back by 3 bases and J by 7 bases. CDR3 length: 14 residues. The CDR3 loop reads CASSFGGGQQPQHF. The CDR3 DNA sequence: TGTGCCAGCAGTTTCGGAGGGGGCCAGCAGCCCCAGCATTTT.

This clonotype has a handful of counts. V and J are TRBV14 and TRBJ2-1; D is perhaps TRBD2 (6 bases). The V end was cut by 4 bases, the J end by 8 bases, with 12 bases between. The germline CDR1 and CDR2 sequences are SGHDN and FVKESK. This CDR3 contains 13 residues. The CDR3 here is CASSLFGRDEQFF. The DNA of the CDR3 is TGTGCCAGCAGCCTTTTCGGGAGAGATGAGCAGTTCTTC.

Many counts were recorded for this clonotype. The rearrangement uses TRBV18 and TRBJ2-7, with no clear D. Trimming removed 3 bases from V and 8 bases from J, with 14 bases in between. Per the germline V gene, CDR1 is KGHSH and CDR2 is LQKENI. The CDR3 runs 13 residues. For the CDR3, the DNA is TGTGCCAGCTCACCCGACACAATTGTTCAGCAGTACTTC. This translates into CASSPDTIVQQYF.

This clonotype showed up many times. The J gene is TRBJ1-4, the V gene TRBV12-3 or TRBV12-4; D might be TRBD1 (5 bases). V shed 3 bases and J shed 7 bases, with 9 bases lying between them. This CDR3 is built from 13 residues. CDR3 DNA: TGTGCCAGCAGTTTCTGGGGCCTTGAAAAACTGTTTTTT. Its protein product is CASSFWGLEKLFF.

This clonotype was found many times. V gene TRBV5-5 combines with J gene TRBJ1-1; possibly TRBD1 for D (5 bases). Trimming shortened V by 5 bases and J by 4 bases, and 15 bases separated the two germline ends. Germline V gives CDR1 SGHKS, CDR2 YYEKEE (reference sequence). This CDR3 comprises 14 residues. The CDR3 region is CASRSTSGGTEAFF. DNA for the CDR3: TGTGCCAGCAGATCAACGTCGGGGGGCACTGAAGCTTTCTTT.

The chain carries TRBV7-2 and TRBJ2-1; 9 bases align to TRBD1. V was clipped by 0 bases and J by 7 bases; unmatched bases: 19. Germline V gives CDR1 SGHTA, CDR2 FQGNSA. The CDR3 totals 20 residues. CDR3 DNA sequence: TGTGCCAGCAGCTTAGCAAAATTTCGACTCCGGGACAGGGTAGGGAATGAGCAGTTCTTC. It translates to CASSLAKFRLRDRVGNEQFF.

This clonotype was found a few times. The chain has TRBV28 and TRBJ2-2; D is undetermined. The CDR3 contains 13 residues. V lost 10 bases, J lost 5 bases, and 14 bases lay in between. In germline, CDR1 is MDHEN, CDR2 SYDVKM. In DNA form, the CDR3 reads TGTGCCACCTGGGTAGGGTGGACCGGGGAGCTGTTTTTT. This sequence encodes CATWVGWTGELFF.

This clonotype was detected ten times or more. The gene calls are TRBV7-8 and TRBJ2-4, with D perhaps being TRBD1 or TRBD2 (5 bases each). Trimming cost V 1 base and J 0 bases, with 13 bases left between them. Germline CDR1 is SGHVS and CDR2 is FQNEAQ. The CDR3 is 17 residues long. The DNA of the CDR3 is TGTGCCAGCAGCTTAGTTATAGGGGACCTAGCCAAAAACATTCAGTACTTC. Encoded protein: CASSLVIGDLAKNIQYF.

This clonotype was detected many times. V is TRBV6-5 and J is TRBJ1-1, with TRBD1 as a possible D gene (6 bases). The V gene's germline CDR1 is MNHEY and CDR2 SVGAGI. The ends were cut back, 7 bases at V and 2 bases at J, with 14 bases in the middle. The CDR3 consists of 14 residues. The CDR3 bases are TGTGCCAGCAAGGCTAGGGGGTTTAACACTGAAGCTTTCTTT. The encoded protein is CASKARGFNTEAFF.